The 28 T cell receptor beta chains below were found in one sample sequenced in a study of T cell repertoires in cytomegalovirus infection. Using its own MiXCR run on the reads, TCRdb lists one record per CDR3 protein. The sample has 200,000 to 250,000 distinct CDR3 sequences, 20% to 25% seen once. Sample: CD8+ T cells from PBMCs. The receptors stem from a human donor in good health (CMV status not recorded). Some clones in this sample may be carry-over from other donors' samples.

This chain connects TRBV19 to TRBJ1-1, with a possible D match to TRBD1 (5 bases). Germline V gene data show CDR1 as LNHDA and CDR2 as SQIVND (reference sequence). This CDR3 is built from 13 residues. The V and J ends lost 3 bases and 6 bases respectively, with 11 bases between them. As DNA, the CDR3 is TGTGCCAGTAGTATCCTTCCGGGGGCTGAAGCTTTCTTT. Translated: CASSILPGAEAFF. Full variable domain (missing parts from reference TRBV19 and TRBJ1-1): DGGITQSPKYLFRKEGQNVTLSCEQNLNHDAMYWYRQDPGQGLRLIYYSQIVNDFQKGDIAEGYSVSREKKESFPLTVTSAQKNPTAFYLCASSILPGAEAFFGQGTRLTVV.

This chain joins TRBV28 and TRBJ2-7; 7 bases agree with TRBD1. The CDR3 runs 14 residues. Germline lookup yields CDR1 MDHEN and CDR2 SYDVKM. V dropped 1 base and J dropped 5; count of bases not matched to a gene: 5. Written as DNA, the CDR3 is TGTGCCAGCAGTTTATTCAGGGGGTTAGACGAGCAGTACTTC. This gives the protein CASSLFRGLDEQYF.

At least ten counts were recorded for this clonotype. The CDR3 DNA sequence: TGTGCCAGCAGCCCGACAGGACCATATGGCTACACCTTC. Protein sequence: CASSPTGPYGYTF. The chain combines TRBV11-2 with TRBJ1-2; tentatively, D is TRBD1 (6 bases). CDR1 is SGHAT and CDR2 is FQNNGV in the germline V gene. The CDR3 contains 13 residues. Trimming took 5 bases from V and 5 from J, leaving 12 bases between them.

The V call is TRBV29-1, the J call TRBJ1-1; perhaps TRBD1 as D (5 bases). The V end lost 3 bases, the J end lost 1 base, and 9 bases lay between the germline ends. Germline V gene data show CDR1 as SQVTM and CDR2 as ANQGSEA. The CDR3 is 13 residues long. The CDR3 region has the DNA TGCAGCGTTGATTGGGGGGGGAACACTGAAGCTTTCTTT. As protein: CSVDWGGNTEAFF.

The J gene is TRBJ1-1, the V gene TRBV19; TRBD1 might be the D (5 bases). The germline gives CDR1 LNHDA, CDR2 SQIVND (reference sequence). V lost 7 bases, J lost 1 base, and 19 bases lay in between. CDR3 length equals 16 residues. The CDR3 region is CASTRVLGAWNTEAFF. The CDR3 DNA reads TGTGCCAGTACCCGGGTCCTAGGGGCTTGGAACACTGAAGCTTTCTTT.

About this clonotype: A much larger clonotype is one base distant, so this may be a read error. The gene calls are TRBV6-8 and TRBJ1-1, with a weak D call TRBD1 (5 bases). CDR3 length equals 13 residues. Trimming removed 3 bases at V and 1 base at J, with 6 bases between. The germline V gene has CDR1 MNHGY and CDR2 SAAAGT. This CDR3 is CASSYGTNTEAFF. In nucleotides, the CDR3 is TGTGCCAGCAGTTATGGGACGAACACTGAAGCTTTCTTT.

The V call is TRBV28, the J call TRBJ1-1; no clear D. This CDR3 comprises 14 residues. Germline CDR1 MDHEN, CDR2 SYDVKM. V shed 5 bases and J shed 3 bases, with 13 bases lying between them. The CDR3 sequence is CASSPTLDYTEAFF. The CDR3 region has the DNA TGTGCCAGCAGTCCGACGCTAGACTACACTGAAGCTTTCTTT.

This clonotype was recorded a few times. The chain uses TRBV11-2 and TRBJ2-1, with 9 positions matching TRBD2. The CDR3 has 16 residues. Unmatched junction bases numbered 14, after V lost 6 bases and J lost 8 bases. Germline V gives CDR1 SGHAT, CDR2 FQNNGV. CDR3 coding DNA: TGTGCCAGCAGTGGGGTGTTTGCGGGGGGGCAAGATGAGCAGTTCTTC. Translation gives CASSGVFAGGQDEQFF. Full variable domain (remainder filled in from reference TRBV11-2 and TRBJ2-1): EAGVAQSPRYKIIEKRQSVAFWCNPISGHATLYWYQQILGQGPKLLIQFQNNGVVDDSQLPKDRFSAERLKGVDSTLKIQPAKLEDSAVYLCASSGVFAGGQDEQFFGPGTRLTVL.

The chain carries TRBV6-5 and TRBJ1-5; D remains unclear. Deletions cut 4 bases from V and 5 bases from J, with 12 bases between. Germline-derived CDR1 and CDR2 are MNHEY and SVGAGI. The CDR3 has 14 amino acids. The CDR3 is CASSSAIGDQPQHF. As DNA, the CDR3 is TGTGCCAGCAGTTCCGCCATCGGGGATCAGCCCCAGCATTTT.

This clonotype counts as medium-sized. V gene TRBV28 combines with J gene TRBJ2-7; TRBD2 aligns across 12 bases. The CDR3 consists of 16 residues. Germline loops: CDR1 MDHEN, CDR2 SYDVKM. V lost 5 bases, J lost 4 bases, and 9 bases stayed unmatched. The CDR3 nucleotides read TGTGCCAGCAGTCCCCGGACTAGCGGGATTCGGTACGAGCAGTACTTC. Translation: CASSPRTSGIRYEQYF.

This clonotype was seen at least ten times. CDR3 in amino acids: CASSLDGRGVVDTQYF. The CDR3 region has the DNA TGTGCCAGCAGCTTAGATGGGCGGGGGGTGGTAGATACGCAGTATTTT. This rearrangement joins TRBV7-2 to TRBJ2-3, with 8 bases lining up with TRBD2. Germline CDR1 reads SGHTA; CDR2 reads FQGNSA. CDR3 size: 16 residues. V was pared by 1 base and J by 5 bases, with 8 bases of the junction left unmatched.

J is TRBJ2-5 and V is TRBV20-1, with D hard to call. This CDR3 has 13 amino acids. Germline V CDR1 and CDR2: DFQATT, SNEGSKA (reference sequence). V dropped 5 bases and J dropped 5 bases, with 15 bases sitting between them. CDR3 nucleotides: TGCAGTGCTCGCGATAAGGTCCCGGAGACCCAGTACTTC. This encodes CSARDKVPETQYF.

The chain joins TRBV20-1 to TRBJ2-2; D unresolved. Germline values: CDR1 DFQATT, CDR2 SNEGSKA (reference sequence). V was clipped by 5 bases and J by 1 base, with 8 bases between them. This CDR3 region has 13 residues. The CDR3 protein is CSAQDRNTGELFF. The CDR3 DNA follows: TGCAGTGCTCAAGATCGGAACACCGGGGAGCTGTTTTTT.

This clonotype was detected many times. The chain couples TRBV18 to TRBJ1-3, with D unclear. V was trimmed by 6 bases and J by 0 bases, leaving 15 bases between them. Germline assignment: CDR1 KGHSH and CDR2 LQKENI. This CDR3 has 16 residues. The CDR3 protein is CASSAEEAFSGNTIYF. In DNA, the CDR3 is TGTGCCAGCTCTGCCGAGGAGGCCTTCTCTGGAAACACCATATATTTT. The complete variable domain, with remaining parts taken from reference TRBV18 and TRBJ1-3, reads NAGVMQNPRHLVRRRGQEARLRCSPMKGHSHVYWYRQLPEEGLKFMVYLQKENIIDESGMPKERFSAEFPKEGPSILRIQQVVRGDSAAYFCASSAEEAFSGNTIYFGEGSWLTVV.

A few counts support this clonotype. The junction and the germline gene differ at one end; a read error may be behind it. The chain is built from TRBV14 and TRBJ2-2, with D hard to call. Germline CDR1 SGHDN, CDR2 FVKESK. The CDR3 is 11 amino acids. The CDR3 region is CASIQRGELFF. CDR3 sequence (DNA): TGTGCCAGCATCCAACGCGGGGAGCTGTTTTTT.

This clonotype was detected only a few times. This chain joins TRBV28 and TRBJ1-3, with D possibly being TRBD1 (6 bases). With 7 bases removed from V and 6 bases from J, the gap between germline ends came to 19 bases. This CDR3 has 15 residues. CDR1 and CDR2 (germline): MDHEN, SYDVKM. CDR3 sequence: CASTRALGGQNTIYF. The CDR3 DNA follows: TGTGCCAGCACCCGGGCTCTGGGGGGCCAAAACACCATATATTTT.

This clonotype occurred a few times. The CDR3 is CSARDPWPVRGQPQHF. In DNA, the CDR3 is TGCAGTGCTAGGGACCCCTGGCCGGTGAGGGGTCAGCCCCAGCATTTT. The genes are TRBV20-1 and TRBJ1-5; D may be TRBD1 (5 bases). This CDR3 spans 16 amino acids. Germline lookup yields CDR1 DFQATT and CDR2 SNEGSKA (reference sequence). The V gene lost 3 bases and the J gene lost 6 bases, with 21 bases spanning the gap.

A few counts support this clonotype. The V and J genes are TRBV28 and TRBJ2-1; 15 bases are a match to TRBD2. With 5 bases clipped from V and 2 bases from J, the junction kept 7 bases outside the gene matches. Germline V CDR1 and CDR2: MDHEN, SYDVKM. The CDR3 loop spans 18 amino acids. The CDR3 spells CASSLGTSGGPTYNEQFF. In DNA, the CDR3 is TGTGCCAGCAGTCTGGGGACTAGCGGGGGGCCGACCTACAATGAGCAGTTCTTC.

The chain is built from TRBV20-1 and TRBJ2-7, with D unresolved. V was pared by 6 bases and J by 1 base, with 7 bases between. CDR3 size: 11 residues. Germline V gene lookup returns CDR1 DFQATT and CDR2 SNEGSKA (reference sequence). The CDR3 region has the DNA TGCAGTGCGGAGACATCCTACGAGCAGTACTTC. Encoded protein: CSAETSYEQYF.

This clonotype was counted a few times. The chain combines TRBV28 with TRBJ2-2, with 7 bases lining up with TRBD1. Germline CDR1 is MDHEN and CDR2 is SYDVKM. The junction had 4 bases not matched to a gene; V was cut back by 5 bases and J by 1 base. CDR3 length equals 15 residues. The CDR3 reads CASSGRDRNTGELFF. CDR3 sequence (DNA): TGTGCCAGCAGTGGCAGGGACAGGAACACCGGGGAGCTGTTTTTT.

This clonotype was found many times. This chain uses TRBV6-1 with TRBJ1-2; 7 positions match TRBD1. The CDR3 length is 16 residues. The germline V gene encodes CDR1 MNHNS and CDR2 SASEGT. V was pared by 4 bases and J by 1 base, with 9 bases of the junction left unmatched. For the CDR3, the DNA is TGTGCCAGCAGTGCGACAGGGCCGAAAGATAACTATGGCTACACCTTC. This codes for CASSATGPKDNYGYTF.

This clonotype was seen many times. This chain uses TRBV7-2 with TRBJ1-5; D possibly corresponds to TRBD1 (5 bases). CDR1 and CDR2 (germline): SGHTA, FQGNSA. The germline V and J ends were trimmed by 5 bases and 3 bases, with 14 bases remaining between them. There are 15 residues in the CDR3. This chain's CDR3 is CASSLTTGPNQPQHF. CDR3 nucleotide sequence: TGTGCCAGCAGCCTCACTACAGGCCCCAATCAGCCCCAGCATTTT. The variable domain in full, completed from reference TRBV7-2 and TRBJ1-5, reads GAGVSQSPSNKVTEKGKDVELRCDPISGHTALYWYRQSLGQGLEFLIYFQGNSAPDKSGLPSDRFSAERTGGSVSTLTIQRTQQEDSAVYLCASSLTTGPNQPQHFGDGTRLSIL.

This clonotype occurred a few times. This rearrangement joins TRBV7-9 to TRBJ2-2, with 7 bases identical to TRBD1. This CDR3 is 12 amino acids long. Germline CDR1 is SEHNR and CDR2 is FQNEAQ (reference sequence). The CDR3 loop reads CVPGTDTGELFF. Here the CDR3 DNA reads TGTGTACCCGGGACAGACACCGGGGAGCTGTTTTTT. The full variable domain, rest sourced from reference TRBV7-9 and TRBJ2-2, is DTGVSQNPRHKITKRGQNVTFRCDPISEHNRLYWYRQTLGQGPEFLTYFQNEAQLEKSRLLSDRFSAERPKGSFSTLEIQRTEQGDSAMYLCVPGTDTGELFFGEGSRLTVL.

In DNA, the CDR3 is TGTGCCAGCACCTGGTGGCGGGGACTGGATCACTCCTACGAGCAGTACTTC. It is translated as CASTWWRGLDHSYEQYF. The rearrangement uses TRBV11-3 and TRBJ2-7; perhaps TRBD2 as D (6 bases). V lost 7 bases, J lost 0 bases, and 22 bases lay in between. Germline lookup yields CDR1 SGHNT and CDR2 YENEEA. CDR3 length: 17 residues.

Here the CDR3 reads CASSEGNLNTEAFF. The CDR3 DNA reads TGTGCCAGCAGTGAGGGGAACCTGAACACTGAAGCTTTCTTT. This chain uses TRBV2 with TRBJ1-1, with D unclear. V lost 3 bases to trimming and J lost 0 bases, with 8 bases between them. The CDR3 is 14 residues long. From germline, CDR1 is SNHLY and CDR2 FYNNEI.

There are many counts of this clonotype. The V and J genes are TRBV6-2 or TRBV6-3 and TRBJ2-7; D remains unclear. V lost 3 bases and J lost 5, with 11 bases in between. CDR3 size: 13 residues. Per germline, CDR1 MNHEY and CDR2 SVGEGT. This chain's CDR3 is CASSYHPGDEQYF. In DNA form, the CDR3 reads TGTGCCAGCAGTTATCATCCGGGCGACGAGCAGTACTTC.

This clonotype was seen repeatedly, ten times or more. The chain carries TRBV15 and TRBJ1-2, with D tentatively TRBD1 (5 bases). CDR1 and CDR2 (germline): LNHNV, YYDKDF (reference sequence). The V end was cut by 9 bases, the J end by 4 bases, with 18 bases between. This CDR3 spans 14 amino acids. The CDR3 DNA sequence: TGTGCCACTCGACCGGGGGGGGACCCCTATGGCTACACCTTC. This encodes CATRPGGDPYGYTF.

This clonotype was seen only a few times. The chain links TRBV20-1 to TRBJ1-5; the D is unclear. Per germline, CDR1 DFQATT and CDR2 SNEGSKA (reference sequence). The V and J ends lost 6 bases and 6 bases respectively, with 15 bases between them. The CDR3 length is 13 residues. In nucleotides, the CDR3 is TGCAGTGCCGAGGACGGCTTCGGTCAGCCCCAGCATTTT. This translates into CSAEDGFGQPQHF.